This T cell receptor (beta chain) is drawn from a study of T cell responses to AZD1222 COVID-19 vaccine. Regarding the study as a whole: At study baseline, merely roughly 6 AZD1222 recipients were seropositive. After the peak T cell response, and only then, were repertoires sampled.

This CDR3 spans 15 amino acids. Per the germline V gene, CDR1 is SGHDN and CDR2 is FVKESK. Trimming at V came to 1 base and at J to 7 bases, leaving 9 bases not matched to a gene. Assay: immunoSEQ multiplex PCR; the TCRdb copy retains only in-frame clones and omits some. This table holds over 45,000 clones, 70% to 90% found once. With respect to this clone: Its antigen remains unknown.

The chain links TRBV14 to TRBJ2-5, with 7 nucleotides matching TRBD2. This sample comprised peripheral blood, obtained on day 0 of AZD1222 vaccination. This clonotype was obtained from an adult in good health. CDR3 coding DNA: TGTGCCAGCAGCCAAGGAGTGGCGGGAGACGGGACCCAGTACTTC. Its protein product is CASSQGVAGDGTQYF.